Below, 8 T cell receptor beta chains from the same sample are listed, as sequenced in a study of T cells in Graves' hyperthyroidism and ophthalmopathy. TCR beta CDR3 regions were amplified from RNA. With the HTBI primer set, the TCR CDR3 went through a first round of RT-PCR. TCRdb used MiXCR to reprocess the multiplex PCR reads, holding one entry per CDR3 protein. The sample lists a few hundred thousand distinct CDR3 sequences; 12% to 15% were seen once. The material sequenced was blood. These receptors were taken from a woman aged 35 to 49 with Graves' ophthalmopathy.

A word on this clonotype: One junction end does not reproduce the germline sequence, and a read error may be involved. V gene TRBV19 combines with J gene TRBJ1-1; D is unresolved. The CDR3 is 15 residues long. Germline-derived CDR1 and CDR2 are LNHDA and SQIVND (reference sequence). The CDR3 loop is CASSIGHMMNAEAFF. The CDR3 DNA is TGTGCCAGTAGTATAGGACACATGATGAACGCTGAAGCTTTCTTT.

This clonotype came up many times. The rearrangement links TRBV6-1 to TRBJ2-5; the D is unclear. The CDR3 extends over 15 amino acids. V gave up 6 bases and J gave up 4 bases, with 18 bases separating them. CDR1 is MNHNS and CDR2 is SASEGT in the germline V gene. CDR3 amino acids: CASRVRALGRETQYF. The CDR3 DNA sequence: TGTGCCAGCAGAGTTAGGGCTTTGGGCCGAGAGACCCAGTACTTC.

This clonotype was observed at least ten times. The chain has TRBV7-9 and TRBJ1-1, with D possibly matching TRBD1 (5 bases). Germline V CDR1 and CDR2: SEHNR, FQNEAQ (reference sequence). V was cut by 1 base and J by 3 bases, with 9 bases left in between. This CDR3 has 14 amino acids. DNA of the CDR3: TGTGCCAGCAGCTTAGTTCAGGGCGACACTGAAGCTTTCTTT. Protein sequence: CASSLVQGDTEAFF.

This clonotype was recorded many times. This chain uses TRBV6-1 with TRBJ1-2, with 7 bases fitting TRBD1. Germline CDR1 is MNHNS and CDR2 is SASEGT. This CDR3 spans 15 amino acids. J gave up 0 bases and V 3 bases, and 4 bases lay outside the gene matches. CDR3: CASSEWTGTNYGYTF. The CDR3 nucleotides read TGTGCCAGCAGTGAGTGGACAGGAACTAACTATGGCTACACCTTC.

The chain combines TRBV7-9 with TRBJ2-1; TRBD1 matches at 7 bases. The ends lost 4 bases at V and 1 base at J; junction bases unmatched: 7. The germline CDR1 and CDR2 sequences are SEHNR and FQNEAQ (reference sequence). The CDR3 covers 16 residues. The CDR3 protein is CASSWTGTESYNEQFF. CDR3 DNA sequence: TGTGCCAGCAGCTGGACCGGGACAGAGTCCTACAATGAGCAGTTCTTC. The full variable domain, rest sourced from reference TRBV7-9 and TRBJ2-1, is DTGVSQNPRHKITKRGQNVTFRCDPISEHNRLYWYRQTLGQGPEFLTYFQNEAQLEKSRLLSDRFSAERPKGSFSTLEIQRTEQGDSAMYLCASSWTGTESYNEQFFGPGTRLTVL.

The table lists this clonotype with many counts. This sequence joins TRBV19 and TRBJ1-1, with D uncertain. There are 11 residues in the CDR3. Trimming removed 5 bases at V and 5 bases at J, with 6 bases between. The germline V gene has CDR1 LNHDA and CDR2 SQIVND (reference sequence). CDR3 in amino acids: CASSGWTEAFF. DNA for the CDR3: TGTGCCAGTAGTGGATGGACTGAAGCTTTCTTT. The entire variable domain, with the rest obtained from reference TRBV19 and TRBJ1-1, is as follows: DGGITQSPKYLFRKEGQNVTLSCEQNLNHDAMYWYRQDPGQGLRLIYYSQIVNDFQKGDIAEGYSVSREKKESFPLTVTSAQKNPTAFYLCASSGWTEAFFGQGTRLTVV.

The chain is built from TRBV5-1 and TRBJ1-4; D is ambiguous. Germline V lookup: CDR1 SGHRS, CDR2 YFSETQ. The CDR3 consists of 14 residues. Trimming removed 0 bases from V and 5 bases from J, with 8 bases in between. The CDR3 nucleotides are TGCGCCAGCAGCTTGGAGGGTTCAAATGAAAAACTGTTTTTT. Amino acids: CASSLEGSNEKLFF. The variable domain in full, with the rest retrieved from reference TRBV5-1 and TRBJ1-4, is KAGVTQTPRYLIKTRGQQVTLSCSPISGHRSVSWYQQTPGQGLQFLFEYFSETQRNKGNFPGRFSGRQFSNSRSEMNVSTLELGDSALYLCASSLEGSNEKLFFGSGTQLSVL.

This clonotype has ten or more counts. The chain carries TRBV2 and TRBJ2-1, with D tentatively TRBD2 (5 bases). CDR3 length: 12 amino acids. CDR1 SNHLY and CDR2 FYNNEI come from the germline V gene. V shed 8 bases and J shed 9 bases, with 14 bases lying between them. As DNA, the CDR3 is TGTGCCAGCCGTCCACGCCGGGGTGAGCAGTTCTTC. It encodes CASRPRRGEQFF. The full variable domain, in which reference TRBV2 and TRBJ2-1 provide the parts outside the CDR3, is EPEVTQTPSHQVTQMGQEVILRCVPISNHLYFYWYRQILGQKVEFLVSFYNNEISEKSEIFDDQFSVERPDGSNFTLKIRSTKLEDSAMYFCASRPRRGEQFFGPGTRLTVL.